Here is one TCR beta chain with its context. The antigen is undetermined. Trimming left V 6 bases short and J 5 bases short, with 7 bases between. The CDR3 length is 12 residues. The data are from a study of T cells after yellow fever vaccination. Whole-study findings and limits: The secondary response was weaker but peaked faster, day 5 versus 15.

UMIs were added to TCR cDNA along with a universal primer site when it was made by 5'RACE template switching. MiXCR was run by TCRdb on the 5' RACE reads, yielding one entry per CDR3 protein. The repertoire holds a few hundred thousand distinct CDR3 sequences, with around 9.3% as singletons. This receptor was obtained from a man aged 18 to 29 who received the YFV17D yellow fever vaccine. The chain has TRBV12-3 or TRBV12-4 and TRBJ1-4; D is ambiguous. The sample consisted of CD4+ T cells sorted from PBMCs, taken 5 days after the yellow fever booster vaccination. This CDR3 reads CASRSGNEKLFF. DNA for the CDR3: TGTGCCAGCAGGTCGGGCAATGAAAAACTGTTTTTT.